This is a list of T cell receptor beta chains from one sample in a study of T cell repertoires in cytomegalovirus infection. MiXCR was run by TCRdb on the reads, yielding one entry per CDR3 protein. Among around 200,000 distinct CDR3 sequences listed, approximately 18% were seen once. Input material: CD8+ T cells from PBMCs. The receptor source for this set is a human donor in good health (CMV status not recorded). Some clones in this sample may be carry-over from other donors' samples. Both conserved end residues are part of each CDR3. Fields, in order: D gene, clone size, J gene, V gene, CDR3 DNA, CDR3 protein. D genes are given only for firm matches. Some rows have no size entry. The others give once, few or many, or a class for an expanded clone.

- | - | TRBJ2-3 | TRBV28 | TGTGCCGCTCACCAGGGAGCAGGCACAGATACGCAGTATTTT | CAAHQGAGTDTQYF
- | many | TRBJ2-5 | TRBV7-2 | TGTGCCAGCAGCACCTGGACATTGAAAGTGGAGACCCAGTACTTC | CASSTWTLKVETQYF
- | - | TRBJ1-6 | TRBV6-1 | TGTGCCAGCAGTGGGGAGGGGAGGAATTCACCCCTCCACTTT | CASSGEGRNSPLHF
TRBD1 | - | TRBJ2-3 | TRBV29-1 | TGCAGCGTTGAATCGGGGACAGCCACAGATACGCAGTATTTT | CSVESGTATDTQYF
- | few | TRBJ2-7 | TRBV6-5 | TGTGCCAGCAGTTACTCGAGCCAGGAGAGGGCTTCCTACGAGCAGTACTTC | CASSYSSQERASYEQYF
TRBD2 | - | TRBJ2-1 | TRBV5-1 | TGCGCCAGCAGCGCCGGACTAGCGGGGGGGATCAACAATGAGCAGTTCTTC | CASSAGLAGGINNEQFF
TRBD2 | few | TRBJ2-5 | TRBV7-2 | TGTGCCAGCAGCTGGGGGGGGGGAGTTCAAGAGACCCAGTACTTC | CASSWGGGVQETQYF
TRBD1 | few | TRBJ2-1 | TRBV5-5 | TGTGCCAGCAGCTTTCGAGACAGGGTCTACAATGAGCAGTTCTTC | CASSFRDRVYNEQFF
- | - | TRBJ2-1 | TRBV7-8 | TGTGCCAGCAGCTTAGGGGTCGTGGAGCAGTTCTTC | CASSLGVVEQFF
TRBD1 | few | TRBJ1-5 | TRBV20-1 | TGCAGTGCTTACGGGGTTGGGGACAGTCACGATCAGCCCCAGCATTTT | CSAYGVGDSHDQPQHF
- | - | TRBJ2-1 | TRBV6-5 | TGTGCCAGCAGTTACTCGAAAGGGGAAGCGTACAATGAGCAGTTCTTC | CASSYSKGEAYNEQFF
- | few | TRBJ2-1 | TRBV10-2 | TGCGCCAGCAGCACAGCGGACAGCTCCTACAATGAGCAGTTCTTC | CASSTADSSYNEQFF
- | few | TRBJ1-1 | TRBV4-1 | TGCGCCAGCAGCCATCTGGATAAAGGTCTGAACACTGAAGCTTTCTTT | CASSHLDKGLNTEAFF
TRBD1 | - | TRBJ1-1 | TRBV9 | TGTGCCAGCAGCGTAGGGGACAGCTTTGAAGCTTTCTTT | CASSVGDSFEAFF
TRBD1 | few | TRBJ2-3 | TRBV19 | TGTGCCAGTAGTTGGGGACAGGGGGCCGATACGCAGTATTTT | CASSWGQGADTQYF
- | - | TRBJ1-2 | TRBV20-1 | TGCAGTGCTGAGTGGCCCAGATCCGTAGACTATGGCTACACCTTC | CSAEWPRSVDYGYTF
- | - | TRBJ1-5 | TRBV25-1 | TGTGCCAGCAGTGGAGAGGGGTGGAATCAGCCCCAGCATTTT | CASSGEGWNQPQHF
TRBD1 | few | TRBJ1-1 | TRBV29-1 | TGCAGCGTCCCCCCGGGACAGGGGTGGGAGGGCACTGAAGCTTTCTTT | CSVPPGQGWEGTEAFF
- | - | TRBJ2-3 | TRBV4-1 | TGCGCCAGCAGCCAGGGGGGTATGGCATTCAGAGCAGATACGCAGTATTTT | CASSQGGMAFRADTQYF
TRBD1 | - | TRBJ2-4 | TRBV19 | TGTGCCAGTAGTGTAAACAGGGGTGCTAAAAACATTCAGTACTTC | CASSVNRGAKNIQYF
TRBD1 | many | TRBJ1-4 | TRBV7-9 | TGTGCCAGCAGCTTAGCGAATTCCGGGACAGGGAATGAAAAACTGTTTTTT | CASSLANSGTGNEKLFF
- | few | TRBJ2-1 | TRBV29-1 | TGCAGCGTCTTTCCAGGACAGCCCTACAATGAGCAGTTCTTC | CSVFPGQPYNEQFF